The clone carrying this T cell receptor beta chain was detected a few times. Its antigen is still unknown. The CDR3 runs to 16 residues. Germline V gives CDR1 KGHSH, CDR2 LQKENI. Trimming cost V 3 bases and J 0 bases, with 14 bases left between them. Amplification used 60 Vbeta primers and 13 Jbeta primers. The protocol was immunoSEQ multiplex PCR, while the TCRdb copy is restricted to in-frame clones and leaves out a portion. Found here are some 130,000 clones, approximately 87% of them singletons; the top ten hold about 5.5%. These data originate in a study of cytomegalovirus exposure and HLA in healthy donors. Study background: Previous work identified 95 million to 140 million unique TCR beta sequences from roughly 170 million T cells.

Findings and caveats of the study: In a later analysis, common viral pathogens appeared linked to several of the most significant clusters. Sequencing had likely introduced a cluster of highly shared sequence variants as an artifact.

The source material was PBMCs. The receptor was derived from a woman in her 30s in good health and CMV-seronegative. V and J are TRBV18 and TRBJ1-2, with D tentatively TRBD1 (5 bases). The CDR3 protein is CASSPATGEANYGYTF. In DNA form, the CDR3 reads TGTGCCAGCTCACCTGCCACAGGAGAAGCTAACTATGGCTACACCTTC.